The 21 T cell receptor beta chains in this list originate from one sample, sequenced in a study of control samples from healthy donors and cancer patients. TCRdb's copy holds only in-frame clones and misses some; the assay was immunoSEQ multiplex PCR. The sample lists about 55,000 clones; about 96% were seen once. The material sequenced was blood. Source of these receptors: a young woman in good health.

In regard to this clone: No DNA is shown, since the ends of the CDR3 on it are uncertain; the CDR3 is the one TCRdb lists. The V call is TRBV28, the J call TRBJ1-4; the tabulated D call, TRBD1, remains unverified against the DNA. Both ends counted, the CDR3 spans 22 residues. In germline, CDR1 is MDHEN, CDR2 SYDVKM. The CDR3 reads CASSLSGFGPGGNLGTNEKLFF.

The J gene is TRBJ2-1, the V gene TRBV7-2; TRBD2 aligns across 9 bases. Germline trimming cut 1 base from V and 9 bases from J; bases unmatched to any gene: 7. CDR1 and CDR2 from the germline V gene are SGHTA and FQGNSA. The CDR3 totals 15 residues. This chain's CDR3 is CASSLGVSGGLEQFF. The CDR3 DNA is TGTGCCAGCAGCTTAGGTGTTAGCGGGGGCCTTGAGCAGTTCTTC.

The chain is built from TRBV2 and TRBJ2-3; D might be TRBD2 (6 bases). Deletions cut 9 bases from V and 3 bases from J, with 13 bases between. Germline CDR1 is SNHLY and CDR2 is FYNNEI. The CDR3 is 13 residues long. In DNA form, the CDR3 reads TGTGCCAGTCTTGGGAGGTGGACAGATACGCAGTATTTT. Its translation: CASLGRWTDTQYF.

This clone was detected only once. The chain uses TRBV6-5 and TRBJ1-1; possible D gene TRBD1, 6 bases. V gave up 11 bases and J gave up 3 bases, with 22 bases separating them. This CDR3 region has 15 residues. The V gene's germline CDR1 is MNHEY and CDR2 SVGAGI. The CDR3 nucleotides are TGTGCCTCCGATTTAGGGAATGGGGGGCACACTGAAGCTTTCTTT. It specifies CASDLGNGGHTEAFF.

CDR3 protein: CAWSRGTGGWYNSPLHF. The CDR3 DNA follows: TGTGCCTGGAGTAGAGGGACAGGGGGCTGGTATAATTCACCCCTCCACTTT. V and J are TRBV30 and TRBJ1-6, with 12 bases fitting TRBD1. V shed 2 bases, J shed 4 bases, and the junction held 6 bases outside the gene matches. CDR1 and CDR2 (germline): GTSNPN, SVGIG (reference sequence). The CDR3 has 17 amino acids.

This chain links TRBV6-1 with TRBJ1-1, with TRBD1 matching 9 bases. The V and J ends lost 3 bases and 4 bases, in that order; junction bases with no gene match: 9. CDR1 is MNHNS, CDR2 SASEGT, per germline. The CDR3 length is 16 residues. The CDR3 DNA reads TGTGCCAGCAGTGACGCCGGACAGGGGTCAGGCACTGAAGCTTTCTTT. The encoded protein is CASSDAGQGSGTEAFF.

This clone showed up just once. This chain uses TRBV18 with TRBJ1-1, with D unclear. Trimming cost V 4 bases and J 1 base, with 10 bases left between them. The CDR3 has 14 amino acids. Germline CDR1 is KGHSH and CDR2 is LQKENI. The CDR3 DNA is TGTGCCAGCTCACAGGTGCCCGGGAACACTGAAGCTTTCTTT. Protein: CASSQVPGNTEAFF.

The chain uses TRBV6-6 and TRBJ2-7; tentative D call: TRBD1 (5 bases). The CDR3 sequence is 15 residues long. V lost 2 bases and J lost 2, with 13 bases in between. Germline-derived CDR1 and CDR2 are MNHNY and SVGAGI (reference sequence). The DNA for the CDR3 is TGTGCCAGCAGTTACGCAGGGTTCTTTCCCTACGAGCAGTACTTC. Encoded protein: CASSYAGFFPYEQYF.

This clone was seen just once. This chain links TRBV7-9 with TRBJ2-5, with 8 bases lining up with TRBD2. The CDR3 covers 16 residues. Germline assignment: CDR1 SEHNR and CDR2 FQNEAQ (reference sequence). V trimming: 2 bases; J trimming: 2 bases; junction bases outside the gene matches: 7. The CDR3 sequence: CASSLLLAGLQETQYF. DNA of the CDR3: TGTGCCAGCAGCTTACTGCTAGCGGGCCTGCAAGAGACCCAGTACTTC.

This clone was counted a single time. This rearrangement joins TRBV18 to TRBJ2-1; perhaps TRBD2 as D (7 bases). This CDR3 region has 15 residues. V lost 0 bases and J lost 2, with 8 bases in between. Germline V gene data show CDR1 as KGHSH and CDR2 as LQKENI. CDR3 sequence: CASSPPGGPYNEQFF. CDR3 nucleotides: TGTGCCAGCTCACCACCGGGGGGGCCCTACAATGAGCAGTTCTTC.

The chain employs TRBV15 and TRBJ2-3, with 11 bases aligning to TRBD1. CDR1 LNHNV and CDR2 YYDKDF come from the germline V gene (reference sequence). V shed 5 bases and J 3 bases; nucleotides not matched to a gene: 7. This CDR3 is 16 amino acids long. Here the CDR3 DNA reads TGTGCCACCAGCGGCGGACAGGGGGCGGCAACAGATACGCAGTATTTT. This encodes CATSGGQGAATDTQYF.

The chain links TRBV9 to TRBJ1-4; D not certain. CDR1 and CDR2 from the germline V gene are SGDLS and YYNGEE. Deletions cut 4 bases from V and 0 bases from J, with 10 bases between. The CDR3 has 15 residues. The CDR3 DNA follows: TGTGCCAGCAGCCGAGGGAGCTCAACTAATGAAAAACTGTTTTTT. As protein: CASSRGSSTNEKLFF.

This chain links TRBV7-2 with TRBJ2-4; 9 bases align to TRBD2. V shed 3 bases, J shed 5 bases, and the junction held 8 bases outside the gene matches. Germline V CDR1 and CDR2: SGHTA, FQGNSA. The CDR3 is 16 residues long. CDR3 sequence reads: CASSFYGTSPQNIQYF. CDR3 nucleotides: TGTGCCAGCAGCTTTTATGGGACTAGCCCCCAAAACATTCAGTACTTC.

The rearrangement links TRBV6-2 or TRBV6-3 to TRBJ1-4, with D maybe TRBD1 (6 bases). CDR1 is MNHEY and CDR2 is SVGEGT in the germline V gene. The CDR3 extends over 13 amino acids. Between the trimmed V and J ends, which lost 2 bases and 8 bases, there was a span of 9 bases. CDR3 DNA sequence: TGTGCCAGCAGTTACGCAACAGGGGAAAAACTGTTTTTT. It codes for CASSYATGEKLFF.

The chain combines TRBV3-1 (or the pseudogene TRBV3-2) with TRBJ1-1; a weak D match, TRBD1 (5 bases). This CDR3 is 12 amino acids long. The germline V and J ends were trimmed by 1 base and 10 bases, with 10 bases remaining between them. The germline V gene encodes CDR1 LGHDT and CDR2 YNNKEL (reference sequence). The CDR3: CASSQGGEGAFF. DNA of the CDR3: TGTGCCAGCAGCCAAGGGGGGGAGGGAGCTTTCTTT.

The V call is TRBV5-4, the J call TRBJ1-2; 12 bases are a match to TRBD1. The CDR3 has 16 amino acids. V dropped 4 bases and J dropped 4; count of bases not matched to a gene: 8. The germline V gene has CDR1 SGHNT and CDR2 YYREEE (reference sequence). The CDR3 DNA is TGTGCCAGCAGCCCAAGGGGACAGGGGGCATTCTATGGCTACACCTTC. Its protein is CASSPRGQGAFYGYTF.

The chain recombines TRBV19 with TRBJ2-1; 8 nucleotides match TRBD2. The V segment lost 6 bases and the J segment 2 bases; nucleotides outside the gene matches: 3. The CDR3 is 14 amino acids. The V gene's germline CDR1 is LNHDA and CDR2 SQIVND (reference sequence). The CDR3 loop is CASSGGAPYNEQFF. The DNA for the CDR3 is TGTGCCAGTAGCGGGGGGGCCCCCTACAATGAGCAGTTCTTC.

The chain links TRBV2 to TRBJ2-1; the match to TRBD2 covers 14 bases. The trim removed 9 bases at V and 7 bases at J, leaving 8 bases unmatched. The CDR3 runs to 15 residues. Germline-derived CDR1 and CDR2 are SNHLY and FYNNEI. CDR3 region: CASLKTSGGVNEQFF. The CDR3 bases are TGTGCCAGTTTAAAGACTAGCGGGGGGGTAAATGAGCAGTTCTTC.

This clone was counted a single time. V and J are TRBV9 and TRBJ1-6; 10 positions match TRBD1. V lost 4 bases and J lost 10; bases outside the gene matches: 8. The length of the CDR3 is 15 residues. CDR1 and CDR2 (germline): SGDLS, YYNGEE. The CDR3 protein is CASSYSGTGDSPLHF. The CDR3 nucleotides read TGTGCCAGCAGCTACTCCGGGACAGGGGACTCACCCCTCCACTTT.

The chain links TRBV5-1 to TRBJ2-1; 8 positions agree with TRBD2. Losses at the gene ends were 5 bases for V and 6 bases for J; bases not matched to a gene: 13. Germline lookup yields CDR1 SGHRS and CDR2 YFSETQ. This CDR3 has 16 amino acids. In nucleotides, the CDR3 is TGCGCCAGCAGACCTTTGGGGGGAGCGGGGGCCAATGAGCAGTTCTTC. It specifies CASRPLGGAGANEQFF.

J is TRBJ2-3 and V is TRBV7-2, with TRBD2 matching over 9 bases. Trimming removed 3 bases from V and 2 bases from J; junction bases left unmatched: 3. The CDR3 consists of 15 residues. CDR1 is SGHTA, CDR2 FQGNSA, per germline. CDR3 bases: TGTGCCAGCAGCTTTTTAGCGGGGGTCACAGATACGCAGTATTTT. This encodes CASSFLAGVTDTQYF.